This TCR beta chain was captured in a study of T cells in Graves' hyperthyroidism and ophthalmopathy. Points from the study as a whole: Model-based prediction identified ophthalmopathy a median 6.5 months prior to its onset.

The V end was cut by 0 bases, the J end by 3 bases, with 12 bases between. From germline, CDR1 is LGHNA and CDR2 YNFKEQ. The CDR3 totals 15 residues. Exclusion of a patient resulted from uncontrolled infection, other autoimmune disease, pregnancy or lactation. Diagnoses were established using clinical symptoms, serum thyroxine and TRAb, thyroid ultrasound and orbital computed tomography. This clonotype has at least ten counts. Its specificity is not known. Amplification targeted TCR beta CDR3 regions from RNA transcripts. Primed by the HTBI set, a first-round RT-PCR was run on the TCR CDR3. TCRdb used MiXCR to reprocess the multiplex PCR reads, holding one entry per CDR3 protein. The table lists around 350,000 distinct CDR3 sequences, roughly 15% of them singletons.

The receptor was isolated from a woman aged 60-75 years with Graves' ophthalmopathy. Sequencing was done on a sample of blood. This chain connects TRBV4-2 to TRBJ2-7; TRBD2 is a possible D gene (5 bases). CDR3 in DNA: TGTGCCAGCAGCCAAGAACAAGGGAGCGTCTACGAGCAGTACTTC. Translated: CASSQEQGSVYEQYF.